This TCR beta chain appears in the sequencing data of a study of blood T cells in healthy people across ages. A second PCR of 7 to 11 cycles used a sample-barcoded 5' primer and a J-beta primer mix. Tagging of each cDNA molecule was performed by a template-switch adaptor with 12 random nucleotides. TCRdb passed the 5' RACE reads through MiXCR, listing each CDR3 protein once. The sample yields 1.5 million to 2 million distinct CDR3 sequences, approximately 28% seen once. Study observations and caveats: Expanded clonotype changes were possibly confounded by unknown donor CMV status. Roughly linear age-related decline in beta diversity appeared, significant by age about 40.

CDR3 length: 12 residues. In germline, CDR1 is MGHDK, CDR2 SYGVNS. Trimming shortened V by 3 bases and J by 10 bases, and 10 bases separated the two germline ends. This clonotype was counted at least ten times. What it binds is not known. Staff drew about 10 milliliters of peripheral blood from each donor. This clonotype originated in a woman aged 25 to 39 in good health. What was sequenced was blood. The V gene is TRBV25-1, the J gene TRBJ2-1; D is unresolved. CDR3 residues: CASSDLPAEQFF. The DNA of the CDR3 is TGTGCCAGCAGTGATTTACCAGCGGAGCAGTTCTTC.